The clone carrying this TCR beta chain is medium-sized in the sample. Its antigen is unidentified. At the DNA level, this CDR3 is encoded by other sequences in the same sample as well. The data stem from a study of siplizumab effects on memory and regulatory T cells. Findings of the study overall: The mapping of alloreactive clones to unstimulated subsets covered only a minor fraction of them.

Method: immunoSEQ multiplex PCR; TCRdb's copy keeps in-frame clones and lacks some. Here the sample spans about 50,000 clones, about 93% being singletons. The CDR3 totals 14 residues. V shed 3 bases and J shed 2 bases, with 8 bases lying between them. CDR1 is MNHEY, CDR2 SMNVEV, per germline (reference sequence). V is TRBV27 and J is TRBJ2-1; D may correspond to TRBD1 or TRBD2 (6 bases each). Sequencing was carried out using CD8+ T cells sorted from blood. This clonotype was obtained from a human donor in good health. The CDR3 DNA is TGTGCCAGCAGTTTGGGGGGCCCCTACAATGAGCAGTTCTTC. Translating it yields CASSLGGPYNEQFF.